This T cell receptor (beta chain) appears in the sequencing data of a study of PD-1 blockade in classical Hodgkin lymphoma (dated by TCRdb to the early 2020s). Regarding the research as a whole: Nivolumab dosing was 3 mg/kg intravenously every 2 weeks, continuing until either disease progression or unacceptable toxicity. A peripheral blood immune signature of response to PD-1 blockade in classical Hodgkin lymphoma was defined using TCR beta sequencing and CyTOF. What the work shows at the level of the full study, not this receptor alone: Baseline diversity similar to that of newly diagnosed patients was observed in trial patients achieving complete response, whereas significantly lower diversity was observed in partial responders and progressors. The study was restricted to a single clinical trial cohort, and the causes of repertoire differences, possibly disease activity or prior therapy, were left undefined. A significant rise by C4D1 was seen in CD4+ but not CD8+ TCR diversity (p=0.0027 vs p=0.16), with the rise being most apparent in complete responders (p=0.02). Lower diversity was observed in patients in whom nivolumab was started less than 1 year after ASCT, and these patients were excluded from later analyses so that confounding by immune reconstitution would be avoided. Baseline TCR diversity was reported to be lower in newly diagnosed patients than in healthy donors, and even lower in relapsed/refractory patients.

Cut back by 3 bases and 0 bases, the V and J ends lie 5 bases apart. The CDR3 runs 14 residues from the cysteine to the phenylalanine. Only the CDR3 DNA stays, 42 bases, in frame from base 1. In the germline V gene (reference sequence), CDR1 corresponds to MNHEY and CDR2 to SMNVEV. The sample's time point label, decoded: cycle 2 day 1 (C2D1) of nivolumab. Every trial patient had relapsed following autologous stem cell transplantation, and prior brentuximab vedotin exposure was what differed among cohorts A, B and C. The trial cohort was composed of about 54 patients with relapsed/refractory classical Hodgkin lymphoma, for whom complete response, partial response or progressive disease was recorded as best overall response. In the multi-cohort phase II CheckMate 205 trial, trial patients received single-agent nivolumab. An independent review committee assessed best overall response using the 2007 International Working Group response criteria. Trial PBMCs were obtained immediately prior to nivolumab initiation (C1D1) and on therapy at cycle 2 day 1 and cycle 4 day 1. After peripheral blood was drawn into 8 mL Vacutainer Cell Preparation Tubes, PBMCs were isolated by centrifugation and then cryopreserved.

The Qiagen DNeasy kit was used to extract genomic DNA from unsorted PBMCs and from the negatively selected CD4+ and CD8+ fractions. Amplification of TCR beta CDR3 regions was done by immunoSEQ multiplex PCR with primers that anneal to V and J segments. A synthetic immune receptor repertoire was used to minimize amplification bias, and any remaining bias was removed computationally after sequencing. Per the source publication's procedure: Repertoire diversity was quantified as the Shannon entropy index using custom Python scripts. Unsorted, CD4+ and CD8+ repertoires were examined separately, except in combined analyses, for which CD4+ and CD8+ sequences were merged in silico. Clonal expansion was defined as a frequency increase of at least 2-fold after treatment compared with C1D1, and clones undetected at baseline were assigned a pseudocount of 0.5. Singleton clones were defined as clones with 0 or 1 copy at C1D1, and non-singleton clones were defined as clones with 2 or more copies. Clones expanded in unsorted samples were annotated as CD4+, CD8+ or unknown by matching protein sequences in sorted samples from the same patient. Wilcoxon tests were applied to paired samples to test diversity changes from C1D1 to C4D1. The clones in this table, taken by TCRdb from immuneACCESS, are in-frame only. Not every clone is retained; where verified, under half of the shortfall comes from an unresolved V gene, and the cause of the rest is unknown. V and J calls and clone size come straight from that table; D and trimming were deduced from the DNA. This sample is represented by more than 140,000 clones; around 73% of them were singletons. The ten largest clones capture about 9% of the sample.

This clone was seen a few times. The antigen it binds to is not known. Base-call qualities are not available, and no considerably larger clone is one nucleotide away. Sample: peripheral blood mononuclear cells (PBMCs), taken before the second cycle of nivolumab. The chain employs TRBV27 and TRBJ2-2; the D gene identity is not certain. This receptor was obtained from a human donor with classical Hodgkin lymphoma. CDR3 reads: CASSFTANTGELFF. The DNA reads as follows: TGTGCCAGCAGTTTCACGGCGAACACCGGGGAGCTGTTTTTT.